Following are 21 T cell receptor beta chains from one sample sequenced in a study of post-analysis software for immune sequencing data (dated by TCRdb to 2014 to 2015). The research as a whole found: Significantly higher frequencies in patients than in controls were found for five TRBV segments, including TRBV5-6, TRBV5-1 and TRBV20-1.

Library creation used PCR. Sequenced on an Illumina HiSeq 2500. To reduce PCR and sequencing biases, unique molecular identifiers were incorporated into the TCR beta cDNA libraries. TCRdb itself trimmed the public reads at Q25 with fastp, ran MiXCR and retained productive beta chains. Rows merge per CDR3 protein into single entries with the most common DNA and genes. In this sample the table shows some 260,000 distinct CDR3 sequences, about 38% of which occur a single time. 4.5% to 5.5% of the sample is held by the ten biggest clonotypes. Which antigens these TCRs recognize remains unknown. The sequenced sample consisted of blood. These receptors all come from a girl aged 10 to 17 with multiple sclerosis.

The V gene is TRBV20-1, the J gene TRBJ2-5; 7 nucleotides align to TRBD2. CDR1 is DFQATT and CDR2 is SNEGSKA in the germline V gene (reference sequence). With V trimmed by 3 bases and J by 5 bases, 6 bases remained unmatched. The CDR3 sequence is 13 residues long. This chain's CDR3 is CSARGLSGETQYF. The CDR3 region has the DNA TGCAGTGCTAGGGGACTATCCGGGGAGACCCAGTACTTC.

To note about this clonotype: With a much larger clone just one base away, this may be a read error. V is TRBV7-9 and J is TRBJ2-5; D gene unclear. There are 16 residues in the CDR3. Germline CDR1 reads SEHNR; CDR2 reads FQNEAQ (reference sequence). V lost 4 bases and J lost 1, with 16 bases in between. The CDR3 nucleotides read TGTGCCAGCAGCTCAAGTGCAGACCGGCTCCAAGAGACCCAGTACTTC. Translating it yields CASSSSADRLQETQYF.

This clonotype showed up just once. CDR3 sequence (DNA): TGTGCCAGCAGTCCGACAGGGGCTCCCTACTCCTACGAGCAGTACTTC. Protein: CASSPTGAPYSYEQYF. The gene calls are TRBV28 and TRBJ2-7, with 8 nucleotides matching TRBD1. The CDR3 covers 16 residues. V lost 5 bases to trimming and J lost 0 bases; unmatched junction nucleotides: 9. Germline V gene sequence: CDR1 MDHEN, CDR2 SYDVKM.

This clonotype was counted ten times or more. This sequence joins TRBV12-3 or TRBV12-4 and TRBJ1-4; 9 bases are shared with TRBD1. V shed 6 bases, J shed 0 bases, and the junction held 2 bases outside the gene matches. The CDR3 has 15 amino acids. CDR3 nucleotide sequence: TGTGCCAGCAGCCGACAGGGGGCAACTAATGAAAAACTGTTTTTT. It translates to CASSRQGATNEKLFF.

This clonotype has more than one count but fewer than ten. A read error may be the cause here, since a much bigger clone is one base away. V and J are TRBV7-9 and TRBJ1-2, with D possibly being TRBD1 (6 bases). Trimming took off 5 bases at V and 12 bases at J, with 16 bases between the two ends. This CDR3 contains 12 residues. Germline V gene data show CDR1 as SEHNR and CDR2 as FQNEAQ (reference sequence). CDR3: CASSPGIGGHTF. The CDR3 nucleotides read TGTGCCAGCAGCCCAGGGATCGGGGGCCACACCTTC. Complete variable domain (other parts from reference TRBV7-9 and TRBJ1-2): DTGVSQNPRHKITKRGQNVTFRCDPISEHNRLYWYRQTLGQGPEFLTYFQNEAQLEKSRLLSDRFSAERPKGSFSTLEIQRTEQGDSAMYLCASSPGIGGHTFGSGTRLTVV.

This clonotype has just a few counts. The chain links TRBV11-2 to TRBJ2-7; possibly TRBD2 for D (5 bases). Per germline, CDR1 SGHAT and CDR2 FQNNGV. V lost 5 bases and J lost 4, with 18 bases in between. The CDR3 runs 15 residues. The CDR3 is CASSQTWKRSYEQYF. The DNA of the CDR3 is TGTGCCAGCAGCCAGACGTGGAAGCGGAGTTACGAGCAGTACTTC.

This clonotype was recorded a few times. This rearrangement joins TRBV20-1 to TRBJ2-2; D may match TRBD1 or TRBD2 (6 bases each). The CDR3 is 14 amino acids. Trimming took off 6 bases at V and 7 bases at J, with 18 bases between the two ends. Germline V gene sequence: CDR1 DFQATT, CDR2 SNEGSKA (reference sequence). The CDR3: CSAGRRGIGGELFF. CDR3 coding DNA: TGCAGTGCGGGCCGGAGGGGGATTGGCGGGGAGCTGTTTTTT.

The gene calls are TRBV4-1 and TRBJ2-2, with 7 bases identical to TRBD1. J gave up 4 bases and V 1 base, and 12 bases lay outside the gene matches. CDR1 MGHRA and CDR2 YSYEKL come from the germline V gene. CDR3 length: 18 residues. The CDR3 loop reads CASSQASTGLGRTGELFF. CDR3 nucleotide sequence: TGCGCCAGCAGCCAAGCCTCGACAGGGCTCGGGCGCACCGGGGAGCTGTTTTTT.

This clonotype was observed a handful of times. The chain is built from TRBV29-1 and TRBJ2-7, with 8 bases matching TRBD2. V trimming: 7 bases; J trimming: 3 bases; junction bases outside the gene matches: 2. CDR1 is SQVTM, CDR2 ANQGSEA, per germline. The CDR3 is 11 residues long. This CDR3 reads CSAGGDYEQYF. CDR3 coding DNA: TGCAGCGCCGGGGGGGACTACGAGCAGTACTTC.

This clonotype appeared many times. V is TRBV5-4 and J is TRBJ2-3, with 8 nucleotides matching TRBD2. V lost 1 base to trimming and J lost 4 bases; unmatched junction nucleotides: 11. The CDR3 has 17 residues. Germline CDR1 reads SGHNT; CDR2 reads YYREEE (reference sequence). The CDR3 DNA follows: TGTGCCAGCAGCTTGTTTCGCGGGAGGACTCAATCAGATACGCAGTATTTT. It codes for CASSLFRGRTQSDTQYF.

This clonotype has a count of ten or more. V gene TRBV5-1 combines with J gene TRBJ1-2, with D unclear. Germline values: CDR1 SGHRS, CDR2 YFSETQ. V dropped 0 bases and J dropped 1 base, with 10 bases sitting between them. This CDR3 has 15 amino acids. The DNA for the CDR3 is TGCGCCAGCAGCTTGGGATCGGGCAGTAACTATGGCTACACCTTC. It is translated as CASSLGSGSNYGYTF.

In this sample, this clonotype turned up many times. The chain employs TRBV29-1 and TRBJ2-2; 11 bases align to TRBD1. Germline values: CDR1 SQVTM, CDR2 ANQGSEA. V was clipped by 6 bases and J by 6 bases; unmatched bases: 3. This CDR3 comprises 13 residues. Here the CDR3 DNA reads TGCAGCGTGGGGACAGGGGGAGCCGGGGAGCTGTTTTTT. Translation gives CSVGTGGAGELFF.

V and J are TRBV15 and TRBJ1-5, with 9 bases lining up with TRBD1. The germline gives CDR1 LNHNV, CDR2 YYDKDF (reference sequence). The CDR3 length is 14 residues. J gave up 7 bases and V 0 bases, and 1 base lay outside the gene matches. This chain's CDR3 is CATSREGQGQPQHF. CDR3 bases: TGTGCCACCAGCAGAGAAGGACAGGGGCAGCCCCAGCATTTT.

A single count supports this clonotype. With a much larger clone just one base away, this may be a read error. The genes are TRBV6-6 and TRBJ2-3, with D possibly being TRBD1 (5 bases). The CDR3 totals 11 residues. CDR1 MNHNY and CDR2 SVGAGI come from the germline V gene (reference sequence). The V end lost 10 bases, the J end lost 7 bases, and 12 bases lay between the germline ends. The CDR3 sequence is CANRIGNTQYF. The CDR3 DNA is TGTGCCAACAGGATCGGAAATACGCAGTATTTT.

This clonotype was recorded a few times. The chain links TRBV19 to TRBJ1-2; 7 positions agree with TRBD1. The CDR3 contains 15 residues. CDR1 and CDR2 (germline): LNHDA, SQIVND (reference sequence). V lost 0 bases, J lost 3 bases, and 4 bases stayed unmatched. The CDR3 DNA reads TGTGCCAGTAGTATAGATCGGGGACAGCACTATGGCTACACCTTC. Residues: CASSIDRGQHYGYTF.

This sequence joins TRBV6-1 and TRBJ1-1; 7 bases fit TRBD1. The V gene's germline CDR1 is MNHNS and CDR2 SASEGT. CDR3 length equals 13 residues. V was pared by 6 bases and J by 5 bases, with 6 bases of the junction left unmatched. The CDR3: CASRTNRGTEAFF. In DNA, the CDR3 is TGTGCCAGCAGGACTAACAGGGGAACTGAAGCTTTCTTT.

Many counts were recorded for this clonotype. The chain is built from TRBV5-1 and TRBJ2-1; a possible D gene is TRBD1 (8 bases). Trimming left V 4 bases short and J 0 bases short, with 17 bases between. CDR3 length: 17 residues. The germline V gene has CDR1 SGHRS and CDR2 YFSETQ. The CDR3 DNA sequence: TGCGCCAGCAGCCTAGATTACAGGGGGGGCTCCTACAATGAGCAGTTCTTC. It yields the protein CASSLDYRGGSYNEQFF.

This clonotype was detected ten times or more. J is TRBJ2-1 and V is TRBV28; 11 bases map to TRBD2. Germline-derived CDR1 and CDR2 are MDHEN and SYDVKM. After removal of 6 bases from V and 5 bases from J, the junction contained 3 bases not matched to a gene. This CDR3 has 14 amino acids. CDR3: CASSRLAGNNEQFF. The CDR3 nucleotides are TGTGCCAGCAGCCGACTAGCGGGAAACAATGAGCAGTTCTTC.

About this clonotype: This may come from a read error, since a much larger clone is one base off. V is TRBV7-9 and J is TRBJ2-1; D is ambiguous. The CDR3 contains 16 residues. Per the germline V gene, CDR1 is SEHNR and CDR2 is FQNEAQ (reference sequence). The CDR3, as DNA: TGTGCCAGCAGCCCGTGGCGGAGAAGCTCCTACAATAAGCAGTTCTTC. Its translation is CASSPWRRSSYNKQFF.

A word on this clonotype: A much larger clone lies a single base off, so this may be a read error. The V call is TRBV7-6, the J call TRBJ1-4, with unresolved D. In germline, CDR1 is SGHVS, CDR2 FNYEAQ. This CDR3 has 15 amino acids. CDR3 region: CASSSLLTTNEKRFF. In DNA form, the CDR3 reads TGTGCCAGCAGCTCCCTACTGACAACTAATGAAAAACGGTTTTTT. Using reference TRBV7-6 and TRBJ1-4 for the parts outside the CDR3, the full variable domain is GAGVSQSPRYKVTKRGQDVALRCDPISGHVSLYWYRQALGQGPEFLTYFNYEAQQDKSGLPNDRFSAERPEGSISTLTIQRTEQRDSAMYRCASSSLLTTNEKRFFGSGTQLSVL.

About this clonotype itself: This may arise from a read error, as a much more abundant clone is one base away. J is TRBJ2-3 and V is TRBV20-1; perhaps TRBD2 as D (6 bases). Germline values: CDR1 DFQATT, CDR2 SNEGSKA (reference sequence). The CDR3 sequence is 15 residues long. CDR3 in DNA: TGCAGTGCTATGGGTTCGAGGGAGGCCACAGATATGCAGTATTTT. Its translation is CSAMGSREATDMQYF.